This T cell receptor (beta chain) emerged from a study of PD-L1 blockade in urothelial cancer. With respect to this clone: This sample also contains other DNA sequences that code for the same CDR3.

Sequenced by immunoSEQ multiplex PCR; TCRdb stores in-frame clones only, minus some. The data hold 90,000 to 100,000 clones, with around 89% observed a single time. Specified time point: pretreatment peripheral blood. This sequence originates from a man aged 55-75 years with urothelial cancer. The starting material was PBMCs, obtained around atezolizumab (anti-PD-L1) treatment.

The CDR3 here is CASSIGQTSNQPQHF. In nucleotides, the CDR3 is TGTGCCAGTAGTATTGGGCAGACTAGCAATCAGCCCCAGCATTTT. The rearrangement joins TRBV19 to TRBJ1-5; D remains unclear. CDR3 length: 15 amino acids. Per the germline V gene, CDR1 is LNHDA and CDR2 is SQIVND (reference sequence). Trimming left V 3 bases short and J 0 bases short, with 9 bases between.